These 27 T cell receptor beta chains share one sample of origin, sequenced in a study of blood T cell repertoires in COVID-19 (TCRdb year 2020). Preparation of the library involved the immunoSEQ multiplex PCR assay. The immuneACCESS repertoire file appears here via TCRdb, limited to in-frame rearrangements. These files lack a portion of the clones; in checked studies, under half of the deficit traces to unresolved V genes, and the cause of the others is not known. Across this sample there are about 6,300 clones, with more than 75% seen only once. Of the sample, over 5.5% falls within the top ten clones. Sequenced material: peripheral blood. Source of these receptors: a human donor in a cohort sampled during active COVID-19.

This clone was seen a few times. J is TRBJ1-5 and V is TRBV19; D is perhaps TRBD1 (6 bases). The CDR3 contains 16 residues. Germline values: CDR1 LNHDA, CDR2 SQIVND (reference sequence). V shed 2 bases and J shed 0 bases, with 11 bases lying between them. CDR3 in DNA: TGTGCCAGTAGTATATCAGGGGATCATAGCAATCAGCCCCAGCATTTT. It is translated as CASSISGDHSNQPQHF. Filled out from reference TRBV19 and TRBJ1-5, the complete variable domain reads DGGITQSPKYLFRKEGQNVTLSCEQNLNHDAMYWYRQDPGQGLRLIYYSQIVNDFQKGDIAEGYSVSREKKESFPLTVTSAQKNPTAFYLCASSISGDHSNQPQHFGDGTRLSIL.

A single count supports this clone. The CDR3 here is CASSLEPRGLSNQPQHF. CDR3 coding DNA: TGTGCCAGCAGCTTAGAGCCCAGGGGGCTTAGCAATCAGCCCCAGCATTTT. The V and J genes are TRBV7-2 and TRBJ1-5, with TRBD1 identical over 8 bases. This CDR3 is built from 17 residues. Trimming took 1 base from V and 0 from J; bases not matched to a gene: 5. In germline, CDR1 is SGHTA, CDR2 FQGNSA.

The chain uses TRBV29-1 and TRBJ1-5, with 10 bases fitting TRBD1. Trimming took 5 bases from V and 4 from J; bases not matched to a gene: 5. CDR1 is SQVTM and CDR2 is ANQGSEA in the germline V gene. CDR3 length equals 14 residues. In DNA, the CDR3 is TGCAGCGTTAGATGGGGACAGGGGAATCAGCCCCAGCATTTT. This gives the protein CSVRWGQGNQPQHF. Supplemented by reference TRBV29-1 and TRBJ1-5, the full variable domain reads SAVISQKPSRDICQRGTSLTIQCQVDSQVTMMFWYRQQPGQSLTLIATANQGSEATYESGFVIDKFPISRPNLTFSTLTVSNMSPEDSSIYLCSVRWGQGNQPQHFGDGTRLSIL.

This sequence joins TRBV7-8 and TRBJ2-3; a weak D match, TRBD1 (6 bases). Germline CDR1 SGHVS, CDR2 FQNEAQ. V was clipped by 5 bases and J by 2 bases, with 14 bases between them. The CDR3 consists of 15 residues. CDR3 DNA: TGTGCCAGCAGCCTACAGGGTCGCGTCACAGATACGCAGTATTTT. As protein: CASSLQGRVTDTQYF.

This chain links TRBV5-6 with TRBJ2-5; TRBD1 aligns across 7 bases. J was trimmed by 1 base and V by 4 bases; bases with no gene match: 7. The CDR3 spans 15 residues. Looked up from germline, CDR1 is SGHDT and CDR2 is YYEEEE. CDR3 protein: CASSLLDRTQETQYF. DNA of the CDR3: TGTGCCAGCAGCCTCCTGGACAGGACCCAAGAGACCCAGTACTTC.

A few counts support this clone. V and J are TRBV7-9 and TRBJ2-1; D is perhaps TRBD1 (6 bases). Trimming cost V 7 bases and J 13 bases, with 20 bases left between them. Germline V lookup: CDR1 SEHNR, CDR2 FQNEAQ (reference sequence). The CDR3 covers 13 residues. CDR3 nucleotide sequence: TGTGCCAGCAACCCCGACGGTACGGGGACACAGTTCTTC. Residues: CASNPDGTGTQFF.

V is TRBV6-6 and J is TRBJ2-5; 10 nucleotides align to TRBD1. Germline-derived CDR1 and CDR2 are MNHNY and SVGAGI (reference sequence). The trim removed 4 bases at V and 0 bases at J, leaving 2 bases unmatched. This CDR3 is 15 amino acids long. The CDR3 here is CASSLGQGYQETQYF. CDR3 DNA sequence: TGTGCCAGCAGTTTGGGACAGGGGTACCAAGAGACCCAGTACTTC.

Only one count was recorded for this clone. The chain recombines TRBV11-3 with TRBJ2-1, with D possibly being TRBD2 (5 bases). CDR1 SGHNT and CDR2 YENEEA come from the germline V gene. This CDR3 contains 13 residues. Trimming left V 9 bases short and J 10 bases short, with 19 bases between. The CDR3, as DNA: TGTGCCAGTCTCAATGTGGCGGGCTTCGAGCAGTTCTTC. It encodes CASLNVAGFEQFF.

The chain links TRBV9 to TRBJ2-5; 7 bases agree with TRBD2. Per germline, CDR1 SGDLS and CDR2 YYNGEE. V gave up 0 bases and J gave up 7 bases; unmatched junction bases: 9. The length of the CDR3 is 15 residues. The CDR3, as DNA: TGTGCCAGCAGCGTAGGGCAACTAGCGACGGGGACCCAGTACTTC. Encoded protein: CASSVGQLATGTQYF.

The chain uses TRBV5-5 and TRBJ2-5; TRBD1 agrees at 8 bases. Trimming removed 2 bases from V and 5 bases from J; junction bases left unmatched: 5. CDR1 and CDR2 from the germline V gene are SGHKS and YYEKEE (reference sequence). The CDR3 contains 14 residues. The CDR3 nucleotides are TGTGCCAGCAGCTTCAGGGGGCTAGAGGAGACCCAGTACTTC. This encodes CASSFRGLEETQYF.

The rearrangement uses TRBV10-3 and TRBJ2-5; D possibly corresponds to TRBD1 (6 bases). This CDR3 has 15 residues. Germline CDR1 ENHRY, CDR2 SYGVKD. V gave up 0 bases and J gave up 2 bases, with 10 bases separating them. This CDR3 reads CAISESGAVQETQYF. The CDR3 nucleotides are TGTGCCATCAGTGAGTCGGGGGCGGTTCAAGAGACCCAGTACTTC.

The V gene is TRBV5-1, the J gene TRBJ1-3; D is unresolved. V was clipped by 0 bases and J by 4 bases, with 5 bases between them. The CDR3 is 13 amino acids. CDR1 and CDR2 (germline): SGHRS, YFSETQ. DNA of the CDR3: TGCGCCAGCAGCTTGGGGCAGGGAAACACCATATATTTT. The encoded protein is CASSLGQGNTIYF.

V gene TRBV7-2 combines with J gene TRBJ1-6; TRBD1 might be the D (5 bases). V was cut by 2 bases and J by 9 bases, with 8 bases left in between. The CDR3 consists of 13 residues. In germline, CDR1 is SGHTA, CDR2 FQGNSA. The CDR3: CASSLQGSSPLHF. For the CDR3, the DNA is TGTGCCAGCAGCTTACAGGGTTCTTCACCCCTCCACTTT.

The chain is built from TRBV5-6 and TRBJ1-4; 11 nucleotides align to TRBD1. Looked up from germline, CDR1 is SGHDT and CDR2 is YYEEEE. The CDR3 is 15 residues long. The ends lost 0 bases at V and 8 bases at J; junction bases unmatched: 3. The CDR3 nucleotides are TGTGCCAGCAGCTTGGAGGGACAGGGGGAAGAAAAACTGTTTTTT. It encodes CASSLEGQGEEKLFF.

The J gene is TRBJ2-7, the V gene TRBV3-1 (or the pseudogene TRBV3-2), with a possible D match to TRBD2 (5 bases). The CDR3 runs 13 residues. Trimming cost V 2 bases and J 6 bases, with 11 bases left between them. Germline V CDR1 and CDR2: LGHDT, YNNKEL (reference sequence). The chain's CDR3 is CASSQMTGSEQYF. CDR3 DNA sequence: TGTGCCAGCAGCCAAATGACGGGGTCCGAGCAGTACTTC.

This clone was seen just once. The chain has TRBV5-4 and TRBJ2-1; 9 nucleotides match TRBD1. This CDR3 has 15 amino acids. The V gene end was trimmed by 4 bases and the J gene end by 5 bases; junction bases not matched to a gene: 7. Germline V CDR1 and CDR2: SGHNT, YYREEE (reference sequence). In DNA form, the CDR3 reads TGTGCCAGCAGCGGGGGACAGGGAAAGGACAATGAGCAGTTCTTC. This encodes CASSGGQGKDNEQFF.

The chain carries TRBV19 and TRBJ1-5; 9 bases fit TRBD1. V lost 6 bases, J lost 7 bases, and 7 bases stayed unmatched. Per germline, CDR1 LNHDA and CDR2 SQIVND (reference sequence). This CDR3 spans 14 amino acids. CDR3 coding DNA: TGTGCCAGTAGCTGGGACAGGGAGTTCCAGCCCCAGCATTTT. Residues: CASSWDREFQPQHF.

The chain uses TRBV19 and TRBJ1-5; D perhaps matches TRBD1 (6 bases). The CDR3 loop spans 17 amino acids. Deletions cut 0 bases from V and 2 bases from J, with 14 bases between. Germline lookup yields CDR1 LNHDA and CDR2 SQIVND (reference sequence). This CDR3 is CASSIDGGRGRNQPQHF. Here the CDR3 DNA reads TGTGCCAGTAGTATAGATGGTGGCAGGGGTCGCAATCAGCCCCAGCATTTT.

V is TRBV6-5 and J is TRBJ2-5; TRBD1 matches 8 bases. The CDR3 covers 14 residues. Germline-derived CDR1 and CDR2 are MNHEY and SVGAGI. Germline trimming cut 2 bases from V and 5 bases from J; bases unmatched to any gene: 4. CDR3 in amino acids: CASSYGQGIETQYF. The CDR3 DNA follows: TGTGCCAGCAGTTACGGACAGGGTATCGAGACCCAGTACTTC.

V and J are TRBV18 and TRBJ1-2, with TRBD1 as a possible D gene (5 bases). This CDR3 has 14 amino acids. Per the germline V gene, CDR1 is KGHSH and CDR2 is LQKENI. V dropped 2 bases and J dropped 4 bases, with 11 bases sitting between them. The chain's CDR3 is CASSPATGSYGYTF. The CDR3 DNA reads TGTGCCAGCTCACCAGCCACAGGATCCTATGGCTACACCTTC.

V usage is TRBV29-1 and J usage is TRBJ1-1; 11 nucleotides agree with TRBD1. CDR1 is SQVTM, CDR2 ANQGSEA, per germline. The CDR3 runs to 17 residues. The ends lost 0 bases at V and 1 base at J; junction bases unmatched: 7. CDR3 bases: TGCAGCGTTGAAGAGGACAGGGGGCGGGATTCGAACACTGAAGCTTTCTTT. This codes for CSVEEDRGRDSNTEAFF.

The rearrangement joins TRBV29-1 to TRBJ2-2; TRBD1 is a possible D gene (6 bases). The CDR3 contains 16 residues. V shed 7 bases and J shed 0 bases, with 18 bases lying between them. Germline CDR1 reads SQVTM; CDR2 reads ANQGSEA. The CDR3 DNA reads TGCAGCGCCCAGAGAACAGGGACGGCGAACACCGGGGAGCTGTTTTTT. Translation: CSAQRTGTANTGELFF.

The chain recombines TRBV18 with TRBJ2-3; D might be TRBD2 (6 bases). Trimming took 1 base from V and 3 from J, leaving 14 bases between them. The CDR3 is made up of 16 amino acids. Germline values: CDR1 KGHSH, CDR2 LQKENI. Here the CDR3 DNA reads TGTGCCAGCTCACCACGGACGGGAGTAGGGACAGATACGCAGTATTTT. This sequence encodes CASSPRTGVGTDTQYF.

This chain joins TRBV5-1 and TRBJ1-3; maybe TRBD1 (5 bases). The length of the CDR3 is 15 residues. Trimming removed 4 bases at V and 2 bases at J, with 13 bases between. The germline V gene encodes CDR1 SGHRS and CDR2 YFSETQ. CDR3 region: CASSQVGRAGNTIYF. DNA for the CDR3: TGCGCCAGCAGCCAGGTTGGCAGGGCTGGAAACACCATATATTTT.

The rearrangement uses TRBV9 and TRBJ2-1; TRBD2 matches 11 bases. This CDR3 contains 16 residues. The ends lost 2 bases at V and 4 bases at J; junction bases unmatched: 5. The V gene's germline CDR1 is SGDLS and CDR2 YYNGEE. CDR3 bases: TGTGCCAGCAGCGTCGTAACTAGCGGGGGTTACAATGAGCAGTTCTTC. It codes for CASSVVTSGGYNEQFF.

The chain has TRBV7-8 and TRBJ2-5; D unclear. Germline loops: CDR1 SGHVS, CDR2 FQNEAQ. Trimming took off 3 bases at V and 4 bases at J, with 3 bases between the two ends. This CDR3 region has 11 residues. Here the CDR3 reads CASSFRETQYF. The CDR3 DNA reads TGTGCCAGCAGCTTCAGAGAGACCCAGTACTTC.

V usage is TRBV19 and J usage is TRBJ2-7, with D possibly being TRBD2 (6 bases). Trimming removed 6 bases at V and 0 bases at J, with 15 bases between. This CDR3 has 15 amino acids. Germline CDR1 reads LNHDA; CDR2 reads SQIVND (reference sequence). The DNA for the CDR3 is TGTGCCAGTAGCCGAGGAGCGGGCAGCTCCTACGAGCAGTACTTC. It codes for CASSRGAGSSYEQYF.